Below, 18 T cell receptor beta chains from the same sample are listed, as sequenced in a study of cytomegalovirus exposure and HLA in healthy donors. PCR amplification relied on 60 Vbeta primers (plus 13 Jbeta primers). Profiled with immunoSEQ multiplex PCR; TCRdb holds only in-frame clones, not every one. The sample includes roughly 100,000 clones, almost 85% of them seen just once. Material: PBMCs. Receptors were obtained from a young woman in good health and CMV-seropositive.

V and J are TRBV5-1 and TRBJ2-2; 8 positions match TRBD2. Looked up from germline, CDR1 is SGHRS and CDR2 is YFSETQ. V gave up 7 bases and J gave up 5 bases; unmatched junction bases: 19. This CDR3 region has 18 residues. The CDR3 DNA reads TGCGCCAGCCCCCCGGGACTCCCGACGGGAGGGATTACCGGGGAGCTGTTTTTT. It is translated as CASPPGLPTGGITGELFF.

The genes are TRBV30 and TRBJ2-5; 8 bases line up with TRBD1. V was clipped by 0 bases and J by 8 bases; unmatched bases: 2. CDR3 length equals 12 residues. Germline lookup yields CDR1 GTSNPN and CDR2 SVGIG (reference sequence). The CDR3 coding sequence is TGTGCCTGGAGTGTACAGGGGGGAACCCAGTACTTC. This codes for CAWSVQGGTQYF.

This sequence joins TRBV28 and TRBJ1-5; TRBD1 aligns across 7 bases. The CDR3 contains 15 residues. The ends lost 6 bases at V and 1 base at J; junction bases unmatched: 6. CDR1 is MDHEN, CDR2 SYDVKM, per germline. The CDR3 DNA sequence: TGTGCCAGCAGATTCCAGGGGGGAAGCAATCAGCCCCAGCATTTT. Translating it yields CASRFQGGSNQPQHF.

The rearrangement links TRBV15 to TRBJ1-4; 7 nucleotides align to TRBD1. Germline CDR1 reads LNHNV; CDR2 reads YYDKDF (reference sequence). After removal of 1 base from V and 4 bases from J, the junction contained 3 bases not matched to a gene. The CDR3 consists of 15 residues. CDR3 sequence (DNA): TGTGCCACCAGCAGAGGGGGACAGCGTAATGAAAAACTGTTTTTT. The encoded protein is CATSRGGQRNEKLFF. Full variable domain (remainder filled in from reference TRBV15 and TRBJ1-4): DAMVIQNPRYQVTQFGKPVTLSCSQTLNHNVMYWYQQKSSQAPKLLFHYYDKDFNNEADTPDNFQSRRPNTSFCFLDIRSPGLGDTAMYLCATSRGGQRNEKLFFGSGTQLSVL.

The chain uses TRBV2 and TRBJ2-5; no clear D gene. CDR1 and CDR2 from the germline V gene are SNHLY and FYNNEI. The length of the CDR3 is 13 residues. The V and J ends lost 1 base and 4 bases respectively, with 7 bases between them. CDR3 coding DNA: TGTGCCAGCAGTGAAGGACATAGAGAGACCCAGTACTTC. Its protein is CASSEGHRETQYF. The full variable domain, its missing parts supplied by reference TRBV2 and TRBJ2-5, is EPEVTQTPSHQVTQMGQEVILRCVPISNHLYFYWYRQILGQKVEFLVSFYNNEISEKSEIFDDQFSVERPDGSNFTLKIRSTKLEDSAMYFCASSEGHRETQYFGPGTRLLVL.

The chain uses TRBV13 and TRBJ1-6; no clear D. The CDR3 has 13 residues. The germline gives CDR1 PRHDT, CDR2 FYEKMQ (reference sequence). V was shortened by 5 bases and J by 9 bases, with 11 bases between the two germline ends. The CDR3 DNA is TGTGCCAGCAGCAAATTGCGAGGTTCACCCCTCCACTTT. Its translation is CASSKLRGSPLHF.

The chain carries TRBV7-6 and TRBJ1-5; TRBD1 is a possible D gene (5 bases). This CDR3 region has 15 residues. Germline CDR1 is SGHVS and CDR2 is FNYEAQ. V lost 5 bases and J lost 6, with 17 bases in between. Here the CDR3 DNA reads TGTGCCAGCAGCCACGGTCCAGGGATGGGTCAGCCCCAGCATTTT. This sequence encodes CASSHGPGMGQPQHF.

V usage is TRBV28 and J usage is TRBJ2-7; 10 bases agree with TRBD1. V was clipped by 6 bases and J by 7 bases; unmatched bases: 15. Germline values: CDR1 MDHEN, CDR2 SYDVKM. The CDR3 is made up of 16 amino acids. The CDR3 reads CASRSRSGTGDWEQYF. CDR3 sequence (DNA): TGTGCCAGCAGGTCACGATCCGGGACAGGGGACTGGGAGCAGTACTTC. Based on the CDR3 plus reference TRBV28 and TRBJ2-7, the full variable domain is DVKVTQSSRYLVKRTGEKVFLECVQDMDHENMFWYRQDPGLGLRLIYFSYDVKMKEKGDIPEGYSVSREKKERFSLILESASTNQTSMYLCASRSRSGTGDWEQYFGPGTRLTVT.

This rearrangement joins TRBV13 to TRBJ2-1; a possible D gene is TRBD1 (7 bases). The germline CDR1 and CDR2 sequences are PRHDT and FYEKMQ (reference sequence). This CDR3 region has 21 residues. V was trimmed by 1 base and J by 4 bases, leaving 29 bases between them. The CDR3 here is CASSLDQGVVEGGRGYNEQFF. CDR3 coding DNA: TGTGCCAGCAGCTTAGACCAGGGGGTCGTCGAAGGGGGACGGGGGTACAATGAGCAGTTCTTC.

The rearrangement uses TRBV4-1 and TRBJ2-1, with 9 positions matching TRBD2. From germline, CDR1 is MGHRA and CDR2 YSYEKL. The CDR3 runs 15 residues. Trimming cost V 3 bases and J 2 bases; bases outside gene matches: 2. The CDR3 protein is CASSQGGGAYNEQFF. The CDR3 DNA sequence: TGCGCCAGCAGCCAGGGCGGGGGGGCCTACAATGAGCAGTTCTTC.

The gene calls are TRBV7-9 and TRBJ1-1; D unclear. Trimming took 1 base from V and 1 from J, leaving 10 bases between them. Germline V gene data show CDR1 as SEHNR and CDR2 as FQNEAQ (reference sequence). The CDR3 contains 15 residues. The CDR3 nucleotides are TGTGCCAGCAGCTTAGGGAGGGTTTGGAACACTGAAGCTTTCTTT. It codes for CASSLGRVWNTEAFF.

This clone was picked up one time. J is TRBJ1-2 and V is TRBV27; TRBD1 is a possible D gene (6 bases). Trimming pared 11 bases from V and 3 bases from J, leaving 19 bases between. Looked up from germline, CDR1 is MNHEY and CDR2 is SMNVEV (reference sequence). The CDR3 is made up of 14 amino acids. In DNA form, the CDR3 reads TGTGCCGCCTTCTCACCACAGGGTCACTATGGCTACACCTTC. Amino acids: CAAFSPQGHYGYTF.

This sequence joins TRBV2 and TRBJ1-4, with 7 nucleotides matching TRBD1. From germline, CDR1 is SNHLY and CDR2 FYNNEI. Losses at the gene ends were 2 bases for V and 7 bases for J; bases not matched to a gene: 4. The CDR3 contains 14 residues. The chain's CDR3 is CASSERQGREKLFF. The CDR3 nucleotides are TGTGCCAGCAGTGAAAGACAGGGTCGTGAAAAACTGTTTTTT.

The chain carries TRBV29-1 and TRBJ2-1, with 10 bases matching TRBD2. The CDR3 length is 14 residues. V lost 7 bases to trimming and J lost 7 bases; unmatched junction nucleotides: 10. The germline gives CDR1 SQVTM, CDR2 ANQGSEA. The CDR3 loop is CSGSALAGGNEQFF. The DNA of the CDR3 is TGCAGCGGTTCAGCCTTAGCGGGAGGAAATGAGCAGTTCTTC.

The CDR3 region is CASSQVYIGAYEQYF. CDR3 nucleotide sequence: TGTGCCAGCAGCCAAGTCTATATCGGAGCCTACGAGCAGTACTTC. The chain links TRBV4-2 to TRBJ2-7; D unresolved. Germline values: CDR1 LGHNA, CDR2 YNFKEQ. The CDR3 has 15 residues. Trimming cost V 1 base and J 2 bases, with 12 bases left between them.

The chain's CDR3 is CASSTDRVAYEQYF. DNA for the CDR3: TGTGCCAGCAGCACCGACAGGGTGGCCTACGAGCAGTACTTC. The chain uses TRBV6-1 and TRBJ2-7; 7 bases line up with TRBD1. The ends lost 6 bases at V and 2 bases at J; junction bases unmatched: 7. The CDR3 is made up of 14 amino acids. CDR1 MNHNS and CDR2 SASEGT come from the germline V gene.

The chain recombines TRBV18 with TRBJ2-7, with D possibly being TRBD1 (5 bases). V was pared by 5 bases and J by 1 base, with 18 bases between. The V gene's germline CDR1 is KGHSH and CDR2 LQKENI. The CDR3 covers 16 residues. The CDR3 region is CASSSIGASASYEQYF. In nucleotides, the CDR3 is TGTGCCAGCTCAAGTATAGGGGCCTCAGCGTCCTACGAGCAGTACTTC.

The rearrangement joins TRBV27 to TRBJ1-2, with TRBD1 matching 11 bases. CDR3 length: 15 amino acids. Germline CDR1 MNHEY, CDR2 SMNVEV (reference sequence). Losses at the gene ends were 6 bases for V and 1 base for J; bases not matched to a gene: 4. The chain's CDR3 is CASRRTGGLNYGYTF. The CDR3 DNA follows: TGTGCCAGCAGAAGGACAGGGGGCCTTAACTATGGCTACACCTTC.